This is a list of T cell receptor beta chains from one sample in a study of shared clonotypes between healthy human individuals. Assay used: immunoSEQ multiplex PCR; TCRdb lists only in-frame clones, some missing. Of 2 million to 2.5 million clones listed, 85% to 95% are singletons. Material for sequencing was naive CD4+ T cells from PBMCs. The source is a man between 18 and 35 years old in good health. Some clones in this sample may be carry-over from other donors' samples. CDR3s include the opening cysteine and the closing phenylalanine or tryptophan. D genes are given only for firm matches. Part of the rows lack a size; the others show once, few, many or a class for expanded clones.

V gene: TRBV7-2
D gene: -
J gene: TRBJ1-5
clone size: -
CDR3 protein: CASSSGLVQPQHF
CDR3 DNA: TGTGCCAGCAGCTCCGGCCTAGTTCAGCCCCAGCATTTT

V gene: TRBV28
D gene: -
J gene: TRBJ2-3
clone size: -
CDR3 protein: CASSLTASGTQYF
CDR3 DNA: TGTGCCAGCAGTTTAACAGCATCGGGTACGCAGTATTTT

V gene: TRBV28
D gene: -
J gene: TRBJ2-5
clone size: -
CDR3 protein: CASSSDSVGQETQYF
CDR3 DNA: TGTGCCAGCAGTTCGGACTCGGTAGGGCAAGAGACCCAGTACTTC

V gene: TRBV6-1
D gene: -
J gene: TRBJ1-1
clone size: few
CDR3 protein: CASRTYGGLRPEAFF
CDR3 DNA: TGTGCCAGCAGAACCTACGGGGGGCTTAGGCCTGAAGCTTTCTTT

V gene: TRBV28
D gene: -
J gene: TRBJ2-7
clone size: -
CDR3 protein: CASSLARLGSEQYF
CDR3 DNA: TGTGCCAGCAGTTTAGCACGACTTGGTTCCGAGCAGTACTTC

V gene: TRBV7-2
D gene: TRBD2
J gene: TRBJ2-7
clone size: -
CDR3 protein: CASSRGGSAYEQYF
CDR3 DNA: TGTGCCAGCAGCCGGGGGGGGTCGGCCTACGAGCAGTACTTC

V gene: TRBV7-3
D gene: -
J gene: TRBJ2-3
clone size: -
CDR3 protein: CASSLTVWGTSTDTQYF
CDR3 DNA: TGTGCCAGCAGCTTAACCGTATGGGGAACCAGCACAGATACGCAGTATTTT

V gene: TRBV29-1
D gene: -
J gene: TRBJ2-5
clone size: -
CDR3 protein: CSVTGSAETQYF
CDR3 DNA: TGCAGCGTAACAGGGTCGGCGGAGACCCAGTACTTC

V gene: TRBV6-5
D gene: -
J gene: TRBJ1-5
clone size: -
CDR3 protein: CASRQGNQPQHF
CDR3 DNA: TGTGCCAGCAGGCAGGGCAATCAGCCCCAGCATTTT

V gene: TRBV4-3
D gene: -
J gene: TRBJ1-3
clone size: -
CDR3 protein: CASSQGWSSGNTIYF
CDR3 DNA: TGCGCCAGCAGCCAAGGGTGGAGCTCTGGAAACACCATATATTTT

V gene: TRBV28
D gene: TRBD1
J gene: TRBJ2-7
clone size: -
CDR3 protein: CASKKQGFYEQYF
CDR3 DNA: TGTGCCAGCAAAAAACAGGGGTTCTACGAGCAGTACTTC